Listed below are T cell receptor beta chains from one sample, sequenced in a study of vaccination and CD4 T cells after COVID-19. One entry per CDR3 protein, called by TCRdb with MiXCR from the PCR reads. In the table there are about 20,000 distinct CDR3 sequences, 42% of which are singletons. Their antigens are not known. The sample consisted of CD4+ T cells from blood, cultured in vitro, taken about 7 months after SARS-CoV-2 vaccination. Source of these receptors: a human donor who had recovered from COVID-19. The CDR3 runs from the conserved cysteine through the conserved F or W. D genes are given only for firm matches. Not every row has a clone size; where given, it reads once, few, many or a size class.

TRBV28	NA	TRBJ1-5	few	CATATRRGNQPQHF	TGTGCCACCGCCACGCGGAGGGGAAATCAGCCCCAGCATTTT
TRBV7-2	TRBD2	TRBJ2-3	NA	CAGRMTLAGGPGTQYF	TGTGCCGGCAGAATGACACTAGCGGGAGGGCCGGGTACGCAGTATTTT
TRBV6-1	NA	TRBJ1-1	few	CASRGRRNTEAFF	TGTGCCAGCAGGGGAAGGCGGAACACTGAAGCTTTCTTT
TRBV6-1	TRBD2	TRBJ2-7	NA	CASRKSGGGVRSSYEQYF	TGTGCCAGCAGAAAAAGCGGGGGGGGAGTTCGTTCATCCTACGAGCAGTACTTC
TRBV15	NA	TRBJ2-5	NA	CATSRGQNAQETQYF	TGTGCCACCAGCAGAGGGCAGAACGCCCAAGAGACCCAGTACTTC
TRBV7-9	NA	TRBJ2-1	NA	CASSSPRDNYNEQFF	TGTGCCAGCAGCAGCCCCCGGGATAACTACAATGAGCAGTTCTTC
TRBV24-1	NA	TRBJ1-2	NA	CATSDPPENYGYTF	TGTGCCACCAGTGATCCGCCTGAAAACTATGGCTACACCTTC
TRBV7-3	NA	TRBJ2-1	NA	CASSLSGRVYNEQFF	TGTGCCAGCAGCTTATCAGGCAGGGTCTACAATGAGCAGTTCTTC
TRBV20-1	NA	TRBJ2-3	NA	CSAGGLSITDTQYF	TGCAGTGCAGGCGGACTTAGCATCACAGATACGCAGTATTTT
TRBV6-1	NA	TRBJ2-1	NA	CASSRAGANEQFF	TGTGCCAGCAGTAGGGCCGGGGCAAATGAGCAGTTCTTC
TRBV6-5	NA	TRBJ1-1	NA	CASSYHGLNTEAFF	TGTGCCAGCAGTTACCACGGGCTGAACACTGAAGCTTTCTTT
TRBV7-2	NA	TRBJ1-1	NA	CASSSAESLGLVAFF	TGTGCCAGCAGCTCAGCGGAGAGTCTAGGCCTCGTGGCTTTCTTT
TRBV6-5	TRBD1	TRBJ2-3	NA	CASSYKGQGGSDTDTQYF	TGTGCCAGCAGTTACAAGGGACAGGGCGGTTCAGACACAGATACGCAGTATTTT
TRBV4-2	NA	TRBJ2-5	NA	CASSQDLTGAQTQYF	TGTGCCAGCAGCCAAGACTTAACGGGAGCGCAGACCCAGTACTTC
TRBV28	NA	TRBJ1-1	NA	CASTSRVSNTEAFF	TGTGCCAGCACTTCTCGGGTCTCGAACACTGAAGCTTTCTTT
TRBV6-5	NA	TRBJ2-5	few	CASSWSTTTETQYF	TGTGCCAGCAGTTGGAGCACTACTACAGAGACCCAGTACTTC